This TCR beta chain stems from a study of blood T cell repertoires in COVID-19. Study-wide context: Material from acute and convalescent COVID-19 was sourced from the United States, Italy and Spain.

Authors' data handling: Researchers report that nucleated cell counts were estimated from reference gene primer amplification. Clones were sequenced by immunoSEQ multiplex PCR, and TCRdb holds only the in-frame ones, with some missing. The V and J calls and clone size are taken from that table; D and trimming were inferred from the DNA. The sample records about 120,000 clones, around 81% being singletons. The CDR3 runs to 13 residues. Trimming stripped 6 bases from V and 12 bases from J, with 21 bases between. Germline CDR1 and CDR2: MDHEN and SYDVKM. The chain employs TRBV28 and TRBJ2-7; a weak D match, TRBD1 (6 bases). Sequences were obtained from peripheral blood. The clonotype was recovered from a man aged 60 to 75 with acute or convalescent COVID-19. The CDR3, as DNA: TGTGCCAGCAGCCTTCCCGCCACAGGGACAACGTACTTC. Translating it yields CASSLPATGTTYF.